These T cell receptor beta chains were read from a single sample in a study of shared clonotypes between healthy human individuals. TCRdb keeps only in-frame clones here, not all; method: immunoSEQ multiplex PCR. The sample lists about 560,000 clones; around 77% were seen once. Sequences were obtained from PBMCs. These receptor sequences come from a woman aged 40-49 years in good health. Some clones in this sample may be carry-over from other donors' samples. CDR3s include the opening cysteine and the closing phenylalanine or tryptophan. A D gene is named only where the DNA matches it firmly. Clone size is not always given. Where it is, it says once, few, many or a class for expanded clones.

v_gene: TRBV7-8; j_gene: TRBJ2-7; abundance: NA; d_gene: NA; CDR3nt: TGTGCCAGCAGCTCGATCTCCTCCTACGAGCAGTACTTC; CDR3aa: CASSSISSYEQYF
v_gene: TRBV7-2; j_gene: TRBJ1-5; abundance: NA; d_gene: NA; CDR3nt: TGTGCCAGCAGCTTAGAGGGTGGCAGGGACCAGCCCCAGCATTTT; CDR3aa: CASSLEGGRDQPQHF
v_gene: TRBV2; j_gene: TRBJ2-3; abundance: NA; d_gene: NA; CDR3nt: TGTGCCAGCAGTGAAGCGCTAGCGACAGATACGCAGTATTTT; CDR3aa: CASSEALATDTQYF
v_gene: TRBV11-2; j_gene: TRBJ2-7; abundance: NA; d_gene: NA; CDR3nt: TGTGCCAGCAGCTTAGGGGTTGGGGAGCAGTACTTC; CDR3aa: CASSLGVGEQYF
v_gene: TRBV4-1; j_gene: TRBJ2-3; abundance: once; d_gene: TRBD1; CDR3nt: TGCGCCAGCAGCCAAGATCCGGGGACAGGGGGGTGGACAGATACGCAGTATTTT; CDR3aa: CASSQDPGTGGWTDTQYF
v_gene: TRBV6-5; j_gene: TRBJ1-1; abundance: NA; d_gene: TRBD1; CDR3nt: TGTGCCAGCAGGGGACAGTACACTGAAGCTTTCTTT; CDR3aa: CASRGQYTEAFF
v_gene: TRBV5-1; j_gene: TRBJ1-5; abundance: NA; d_gene: NA; CDR3nt: TGCGCCAGCAGCTTGGGGGGTATGATGGACAATCAGCCCCAGCATTTT; CDR3aa: CASSLGGMMDNQPQHF
v_gene: TRBV5-1; j_gene: TRBJ1-2; abundance: NA; d_gene: TRBD1; CDR3nt: TGCGCCAGCAGCCCCCGGGACAGCGCCTATGGCTACACCTTC; CDR3aa: CASSPRDSAYGYTF
v_gene: TRBV5-4; j_gene: TRBJ2-7; abundance: NA; d_gene: TRBD2; CDR3nt: TGTGCCAGCAGCCCCGCTTCCGGGACTAGCGGGGGATACGAGCAGTACTTC; CDR3aa: CASSPASGTSGGYEQYF
v_gene: TRBV2; j_gene: TRBJ1-6; abundance: NA; d_gene: NA; CDR3nt: TGTGCCAGCAAGGTACAGTTTAATTCACCCCTCCACTTT; CDR3aa: CASKVQFNSPLHF
v_gene: TRBV7-8; j_gene: TRBJ2-1; abundance: once; d_gene: TRBD2; CDR3nt: TGTGCCAGCAGCTTAGGACTAGCGGGACGGGGGCAGTTCTTC; CDR3aa: CASSLGLAGRGQFF
v_gene: TRBV7-9; j_gene: TRBJ2-1; abundance: NA; d_gene: NA; CDR3nt: TGTGCCAGCAGCTTAGCGGGCGGCGCTGGGTATGAGCAGTTCTTC; CDR3aa: CASSLAGGAGYEQFF
v_gene: TRBV29-1; j_gene: TRBJ2-5; abundance: NA; d_gene: TRBD1; CDR3nt: TGCAGCGTCATCGGGACAGGGTGGGAGACCCAGTACTTC; CDR3aa: CSVIGTGWETQYF
v_gene: TRBV5-5; j_gene: TRBJ2-7; abundance: NA; d_gene: NA; CDR3nt: TGTGCCAGCACGGGACGGATCAGCTCCTACGAGCAGTACTTC; CDR3aa: CASTGRISSYEQYF
v_gene: TRBV5-1; j_gene: TRBJ2-6; abundance: NA; d_gene: NA; CDR3nt: TGCGCCAGCAGCACATGGGAGCGCGCGGCGGGGGCCAACGTCCTGACTTTC; CDR3aa: CASSTWERAAGANVLTF
v_gene: TRBV9; j_gene: TRBJ2-2; abundance: NA; d_gene: NA; CDR3nt: TGTGCCAGCAGCCAGACAGATAACACCGGGGAGCTGTTTTTT; CDR3aa: CASSQTDNTGELFF
v_gene: TRBV7-2; j_gene: TRBJ2-5; abundance: NA; d_gene: NA; CDR3nt: TGTGCCAGCAGCTTATACAGGGCTCAAGAGACCCAGTACTTC; CDR3aa: CASSLYRAQETQYF
v_gene: TRBV27; j_gene: TRBJ2-7; abundance: NA; d_gene: TRBD1; CDR3nt: TGTGCCAGCAGGGACAGGGTCCCCTACGAGCAGTACTTC; CDR3aa: CASRDRVPYEQYF
v_gene: TRBV19; j_gene: TRBJ1-5; abundance: NA; d_gene: NA; CDR3nt: TGTGCCAGTAGTATAGGCCCCCCCGGGGGGCCCTATCAGCCCCAGCATTTT; CDR3aa: CASSIGPPGGPYQPQHF
v_gene: TRBV2; j_gene: TRBJ1-2; abundance: many; d_gene: TRBD1; CDR3nt: TGTGCCAGCAGTGAAGACAGGGGGGCCTATGGCTACACCTTC; CDR3aa: CASSEDRGAYGYTF
v_gene: TRBV19; j_gene: TRBJ1-1; abundance: NA; d_gene: NA; CDR3nt: TGTGCCAGTAGCGCGTCCTCTGAAGCTTTCTTT; CDR3aa: CASSASSEAFF
v_gene: TRBV5-1; j_gene: TRBJ1-4; abundance: NA; d_gene: NA; CDR3nt: TGCGCCAGCAGCTTGGCGCCCCCGGGAGGACTGTTTTTT; CDR3aa: CASSLAPPGGLFF
v_gene: TRBV27; j_gene: TRBJ2-1; abundance: NA; d_gene: NA; CDR3nt: TGTGCCAGCAGTTTATGGGCAGGCGACAATGAGCAGTTCTTC; CDR3aa: CASSLWAGDNEQFF
v_gene: TRBV9; j_gene: TRBJ1-3; abundance: NA; d_gene: NA; CDR3nt: TGTGCCAGCAGCGTAACGGGGAGAAACACCATATATTTT; CDR3aa: CASSVTGRNTIYF
v_gene: TRBV1; j_gene: TRBJ1-1; abundance: NA; d_gene: NA; CDR3nt: TGCACCAGCAGCCAAGACGGGCTCCTCCTAGAAGCTTTCTTT; CDR3aa: CTSSQDGLLLEAFF
v_gene: TRBV7-3; j_gene: TRBJ2-1; abundance: NA; d_gene: NA; CDR3nt: TGTGCCAGCAGCTTAGGAGGAACCTACAATGAGCAGTTCTTC; CDR3aa: CASSLGGTYNEQFF
v_gene: TRBV5-3; j_gene: TRBJ2-5; abundance: NA; d_gene: NA; CDR3nt: TGTGCCAGAAGCGGGCGAAAGGGGCCCCCCGGCGAGACCCAGTACTTC; CDR3aa: CARSGRKGPPGETQYF
v_gene: TRBV28; j_gene: TRBJ2-6; abundance: once; d_gene: NA; CDR3nt: TGTGCCAGCAGGAGGTCTGGGACCAACGTCCTGACTTTC; CDR3aa: CASRRSGTNVLTF
v_gene: TRBV7-2; j_gene: TRBJ2-2; abundance: once; d_gene: TRBD2; CDR3nt: TGTGCCAGCAGCTTTGGGGAGGGCTTCGGGGAGCTGTTTTTT; CDR3aa: CASSFGEGFGELFF
v_gene: TRBV28; j_gene: TRBJ1-4; abundance: NA; d_gene: TRBD1; CDR3nt: TGTGCCAGCACCCTACTCCCGGGACAGGGGGATGAAAAACTGTTTTTT; CDR3aa: CASTLLPGQGDEKLFF
v_gene: TRBV28; j_gene: TRBJ1-1; abundance: NA; d_gene: NA; CDR3nt: TGTGCCAGCCCACCTAGGACCCTACTATGGAACACTGAAGCTTTCTTT; CDR3aa: CASPPRTLLWNTEAFF
v_gene: TRBV6-5; j_gene: TRBJ1-2; abundance: NA; d_gene: NA; CDR3nt: TGTGCCAGCAGTTACTCGTATAGCCCATACTATGGCTACACCTTC; CDR3aa: CASSYSYSPYYGYTF
v_gene: TRBV4-1; j_gene: TRBJ1-4; abundance: NA; d_gene: TRBD1; CDR3nt: TGCGCCAGCGTGGGACAGGGAGGAAAACTGTTTTTT; CDR3aa: CASVGQGGKLFF
v_gene: TRBV5-1; j_gene: TRBJ2-3; abundance: NA; d_gene: TRBD2; CDR3nt: TGCGCCAGCAGCTTGCTAGCGGGAGGGTCAGATACGCAGTATTTT; CDR3aa: CASSLLAGGSDTQYF
v_gene: TRBV7-9; j_gene: TRBJ2-3; abundance: NA; d_gene: TRBD1; CDR3nt: TGTGCCAGCAGCTTAGAGTGGGGACTCAGGGGGCCTATAGATACGCAGTATTTT; CDR3aa: CASSLEWGLRGPIDTQYF
v_gene: TRBV13; j_gene: TRBJ2-7; abundance: NA; d_gene: NA; CDR3nt: TGTGCCAGCAGCTTGGGCGGGATTAGCTCCTACGAGCAGTACTTC; CDR3aa: CASSLGGISSYEQYF
v_gene: TRBV9; j_gene: TRBJ2-7; abundance: many; d_gene: NA; CDR3nt: TGTGCCAGCAGCGTAGAACTAGTGGACGAGCAGTACTTC; CDR3aa: CASSVELVDEQYF
v_gene: TRBV12-1; j_gene: TRBJ2-1; abundance: NA; d_gene: NA; CDR3nt: TGTGCCAGCAGCCCCCCCCAGCGGGAGGATGAGCAGTTCTTC; CDR3aa: CASSPPQREDEQFF
v_gene: TRBV10-2; j_gene: TRBJ1-3; abundance: NA; d_gene: NA; CDR3nt: TGCGCCAGCAGTGAGCTCGGCAACTCTGGAAACACCATATATTTT; CDR3aa: CASSELGNSGNTIYF
v_gene: TRBV7-3; j_gene: TRBJ2-1; abundance: NA; d_gene: TRBD2; CDR3nt: TGTGCCAGCAGCCGGAGTAGCGGGAGGGTCAATGAGCAGTTCTTC; CDR3aa: CASSRSSGRVNEQFF
v_gene: TRBV5-1; j_gene: TRBJ2-2; abundance: NA; d_gene: TRBD2; CDR3nt: TGCGCCAGCAGCACGACTAGCGGGAGGGCCGGGTTGGCCGGGGAGCTGTTTTTT; CDR3aa: CASSTTSGRAGLAGELFF